This T cell receptor (beta chain) was retrieved from a study of vaccination effects on CD4 cells after COVID-19 (dated by TCRdb to the early 2020s). Regarding the research as a whole: Two doses of either the BNT162b2 or the mRNA-1273 mRNA SARS-CoV-2 vaccine were administered to participants. In both COVID-19 convalescent patients and infection-naive vaccine recipients, the study compared SARS-CoV-2 spike-specific CD4+ TCR repertoires from before mRNA vaccination with those from after it. A total of 10 COVID-19 convalescent patients and a few SARS-CoV-2-naive healthy vaccine recipients were included in the full study. The Oncomine TCR Beta short-read assay on an Illumina iSeq 100 was used to sequence cultures from other donors in the study. Study-level results and caveats: Among healthy vaccine recipients, nearly all vaccine-induced clones were SARS-CoV-2 mono-reactive, and only 1 of 255 was cross-reactive with common cold coronaviruses. Both infection-induced and vaccine-induced clones contracted markedly at late post-vaccination timepoints, which is consistent with waning T cell responses. The study was limited by a small number of convalescent patients, and early post-infection timepoints were lacking.

The method was the immunoSEQ multiplex PCR assay. DNA from the cultured, isolated CD4+ T cells was subjected to TCR beta CDR3 sequencing. On the study's bioinformatics: The analysis removed non-productive TCR sequences, trimmed reads to the CDR3 region, and retained only CDR3s that were 7 or more amino acids long. Antigen-specific clonotypes were identified with the MANAFEST web app by comparing expansion in peptide wells against reference cultures. Positive clones required FDR<0.05 expansion versus reference and all other wells, odds ratio above 5, and frequency above 0.1% in two replicate wells. Clonotypes significantly expanded in SARS-CoV-2 spike wells and in at least one common cold coronavirus spike condition were defined as cross-reactive. Levenshtein distance calculated with the stringdist R package was used to assess CDR3 similarity, and unrooted trees were constructed with ape in R 3.6.1. TCRdb's version of the immuneACCESS table is confined to in-frame rearrangements and falls short of the full clone set. An unresolved V gene accounts for under half of the shortfall where checked; the remainder is of unknown origin. That table gives V, J and clone size, and the DNA gave D and trimming. The sample data list tens of thousands of clones, and 78% of these were observed just once. The ten most abundant clones make up over 9.5% of the sample.

The count of this clone is one. Its antigen is not yet known. No clone much larger than this one lies a single base away; base qualities are absent. To identify antigen-specific CD4+ T cell clonotypes by their expansion, the ViraFEST assay first stimulated PBMC with viral peptide pools and then applied TCR sequencing. After 10 to 11 days of culture, CD4+ T cells were isolated with the EasySep CD4+ T cell isolation kit. Healthy vaccine recipients had no prior SARS-CoV-2 infection, confirmed by negative nucleocapsid antibodies before and after vaccination. Two million PBMC per well were cultured in IMDM with about 5% human AB serum, 8 to 10 IU/ml IL-2 and gentamicin, plus 10 ug/ml peptides. On days 3 and 7, half of the culture medium was replaced with fresh IL-2-containing medium. Each peptide stimulation condition was cultured in triplicate wells unless otherwise noted. PBMC were separated from whole blood using Ficoll-Paque Plus gradient centrifugation and were then either cryopreserved at -140C or used fresh. Overlapping peptide pools spanned the spike proteins of SARS-CoV-2 and the common cold coronaviruses HCoV-NL63, HCoV-OC43 and HCoV-229E. The QIAamp micro DNA kit was used to extract genomic DNA from the cultured CD4+ T cells.

From the cysteine through the phenylalanine, the CDR3 covers 13 amino acids. Only the CDR3 DNA is retained, 39 bases long and in frame from the first base. As encoded in the germline V gene, CDR1 is MNHEY while CDR2 is SVGAGI. V was cut back by 6 bases and J by 5 bases, leaving a gap of 12 bases between them. Specimen: CD4+ T cells from PBMCs cultured with SARS-CoV-2 spike peptides, collected before COVID-19 vaccination. The cell subset or site label corresponds to: SARS-CoV-2 spike overlapping peptide pool stimulation. The clonotype originates from a human donor who received a COVID-19 vaccine. Recombination connected TRBV6-5 to TRBJ2-3; the D gene cannot be named for sure. The DNA sequence reads TGTGCCAGCAGGCTCACTATAAAAGATACGCAGTATTTT. It translates to CASRLTIKDTQYF.